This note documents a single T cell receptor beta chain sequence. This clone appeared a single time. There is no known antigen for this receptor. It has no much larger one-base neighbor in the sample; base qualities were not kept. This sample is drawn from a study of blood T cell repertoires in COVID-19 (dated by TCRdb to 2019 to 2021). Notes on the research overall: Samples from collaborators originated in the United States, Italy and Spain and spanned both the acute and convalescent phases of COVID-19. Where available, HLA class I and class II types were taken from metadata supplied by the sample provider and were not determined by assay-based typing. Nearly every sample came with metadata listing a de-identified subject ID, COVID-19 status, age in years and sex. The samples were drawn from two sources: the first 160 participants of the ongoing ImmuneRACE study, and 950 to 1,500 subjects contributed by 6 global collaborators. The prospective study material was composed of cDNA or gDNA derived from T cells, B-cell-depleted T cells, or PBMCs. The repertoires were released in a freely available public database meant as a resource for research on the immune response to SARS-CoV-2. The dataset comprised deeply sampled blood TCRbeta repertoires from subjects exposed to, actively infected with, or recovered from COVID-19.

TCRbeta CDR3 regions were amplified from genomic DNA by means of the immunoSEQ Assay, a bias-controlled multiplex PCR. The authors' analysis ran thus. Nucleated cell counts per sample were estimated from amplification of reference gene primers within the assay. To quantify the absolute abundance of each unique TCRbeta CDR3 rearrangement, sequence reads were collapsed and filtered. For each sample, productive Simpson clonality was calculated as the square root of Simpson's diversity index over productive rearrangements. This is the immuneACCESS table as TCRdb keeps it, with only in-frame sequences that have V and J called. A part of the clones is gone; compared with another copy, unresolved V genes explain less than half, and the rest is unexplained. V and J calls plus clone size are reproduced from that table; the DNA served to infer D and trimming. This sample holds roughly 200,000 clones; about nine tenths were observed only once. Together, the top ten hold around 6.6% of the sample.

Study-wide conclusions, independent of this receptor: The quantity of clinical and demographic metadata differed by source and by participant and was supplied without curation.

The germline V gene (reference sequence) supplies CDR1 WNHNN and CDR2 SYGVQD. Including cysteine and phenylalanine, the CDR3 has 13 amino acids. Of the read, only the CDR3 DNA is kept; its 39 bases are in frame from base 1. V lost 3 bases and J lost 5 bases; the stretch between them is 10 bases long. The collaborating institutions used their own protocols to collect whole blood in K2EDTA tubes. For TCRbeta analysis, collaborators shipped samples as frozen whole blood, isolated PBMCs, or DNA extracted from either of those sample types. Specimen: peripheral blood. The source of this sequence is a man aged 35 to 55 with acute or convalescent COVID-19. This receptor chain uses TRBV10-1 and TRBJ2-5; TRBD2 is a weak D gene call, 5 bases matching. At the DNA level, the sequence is TGCGCCAGCAGTGAAGGAGGCCGGGAGACCCAGTACTTC. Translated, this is CASSEGGRETQYF.